The clone carrying this T cell receptor beta chain was observed a few times. This record comes from a study of T cell changes during pregnancy in multiple sclerosis. Between the trimmed V and J ends, which lost 4 bases and 0 bases, there was a span of 9 bases. The CDR3 has 14 residues. Germline V gene data show CDR1 as MNHNY and CDR2 as SVGAGI (reference sequence). Sequencing used immunoSEQ multiplex PCR; TCRdb keeps in-frame clones, though not all of them. The sample has 50,000 to 60,000 clones, roughly 90% seen once. This material consisted of peripheral blood, taken after pregnancy. The chain carries TRBV6-6 and TRBJ1-1, with D maybe TRBD1 (6 bases). The sequence was collected from a female donor in good health, enrolled as a control in a pregnancy study. This chain's CDR3 is CASSSQGMNTEAFF. CDR3 coding DNA: TGTGCCAGCAGTTCGCAGGGGATGAACACTGAAGCTTTCTTT.